A single sample is the source of the 25 T cell receptor beta chains below, sequenced in a study of beta chain features in type 1 diabetes. Every isolated RNA sample was fully reverse transcribed, so sequencing captured expressed TCRB transcripts. Clones were sequenced by immunoSEQ multiplex PCR, and TCRdb holds only the in-frame ones, with some missing. Of a few hundred thousand clones in the sample, about 29% are singletons; the top ten hold almost 0.065%. The sequencing input was naive CD4+ T cells from blood. The receptors originated from a young man in good health.

There are a few counts of this clone. The chain is built from TRBV5-4 and TRBJ1-2, with a possible D match to TRBD1 (5 bases). Germline CDR1 and CDR2: SGHNT and YYREEE (reference sequence). The ends were cut back, 10 bases at V and 2 bases at J, with 18 bases in the middle. This CDR3 spans 14 amino acids. The CDR3 loop is CAVNRQYPNYGYTF. The CDR3 DNA reads as TGTGCCGTCAACAGACAGTATCCCAACTATGGCTACACCTTC.

This chain connects TRBV10-3 to TRBJ2-7; D uncertain. Germline CDR1 is ENHRY and CDR2 is SYGVKD. The CDR3 totals 14 residues. V was pared by 0 bases and J by 3 bases, with 9 bases between. CDR3 sequence reads: CAISESGQNYEQYF. CDR3 bases: TGTGCCATCAGTGAGTCCGGGCAGAACTACGAGCAGTACTTC.

The sample holds a few counts of this clone. The chain uses TRBV29-1 and TRBJ2-7, with 9 bases fitting TRBD1. V shed 4 bases, J shed 3 bases, and the junction held 7 bases outside the gene matches. Germline assignment: CDR1 SQVTM and CDR2 ANQGSEA. The CDR3 runs to 14 residues. In DNA form, the CDR3 reads TGCAGCGTTGTGGGAGGACAGGGGTACTACGAGCAGTACTTC. Amino acid sequence: CSVVGGQGYYEQYF.

The chain joins TRBV9 to TRBJ2-1; 15 nucleotides match TRBD2. CDR1 and CDR2 (germline): SGDLS, YYNGEE. The CDR3 sequence is 19 residues long. The V and J ends lost 4 bases and 5 bases, in that order; junction bases with no gene match: 13. CDR3 coding DNA: TGTGCCAGCAGCTCCCGCTTGGGACTAGCGGGAGGACTCGACAATGAGCAGTTCTTC. Its translation: CASSSRLGLAGGLDNEQFF.

This clone was detected a few times. The chain joins TRBV30 to TRBJ1-2; 7 bases are a match to TRBD1. J lost 8 bases, V lost 8 bases, and 11 bases had no gene match. The CDR3 is made up of 12 amino acids. Per germline, CDR1 GTSNPN and CDR2 SVGIG (reference sequence). In DNA form, the CDR3 reads TGTGCCCAGTCCCAGGGGGTAGGAGGCTACACCTTC. Translating gives CAQSQGVGGYTF. The whole variable domain, filled in from reference TRBV30 and TRBJ1-2, reads SQTIHQWPATLVQPVGSPLSLECTVEGTSNPNLYWYRQAAGRGLQLLFYSVGIGQISSEVPQNLSASRPQDRQFILSSKKLLLSDSGFYLCAQSQGVGGYTFGSGTRLTVV.

This clone was observed a few times. The rearrangement uses TRBV2 and TRBJ2-6; D uncertain. Trimming took 7 bases from V and 0 from J, leaving 7 bases between them. Germline values: CDR1 SNHLY, CDR2 FYNNEI. The CDR3 totals 14 residues. CDR3 sequence reads: CASTWASGANVLTF. The DNA of the CDR3 is TGTGCCAGCACTTGGGCCTCTGGGGCCAACGTCCTGACTTTC.

This clone was recorded a few times. This chain uses TRBV19 with TRBJ2-3; D may be TRBD2 (5 bases). The CDR3 covers 14 residues. CDR1 is LNHDA and CDR2 is SQIVND in the germline V gene (reference sequence). V lost 7 bases, J lost 1 base, and 12 bases lay in between. The CDR3 DNA sequence: TGTGCCAGTACCCGGGGAATGGGCACAGATACGCAGTATTTT. This codes for CASTRGMGTDTQYF.

This clone has more than one count but fewer than ten. The chain uses TRBV9 and TRBJ1-1; no clear D gene. V was clipped by 5 bases and J by 1 base, with 18 bases between them. The CDR3 spans 16 residues. Germline loops: CDR1 SGDLS, CDR2 YYNGEE. In nucleotides, the CDR3 is TGTGCCAGCAGTGCGAGGCGCTCGACGGAGAACACTGAAGCTTTCTTT. This codes for CASSARRSTENTEAFF.

This chain joins TRBV14 and TRBJ2-5; 10 bases fit TRBD2. After removal of 6 bases from V and 5 bases from J, the junction contained 9 bases not matched to a gene. The CDR3 has 15 residues. Germline values: CDR1 SGHDN, CDR2 FVKESK. The CDR3: CASRIAGGPFETQYF. CDR3 nucleotides: TGTGCCAGCAGGATAGCGGGAGGCCCTTTCGAGACCCAGTACTTC.

A word on this clone: The sample contains more than one DNA sequence encoding this CDR3. V and J are TRBV15 and TRBJ2-3; 11 bases map to TRBD1. Germline values: CDR1 LNHNV, CDR2 YYDKDF (reference sequence). CDR3 length equals 15 residues. V trimming: 5 bases; J trimming: 3 bases; junction bases outside the gene matches: 4. The chain's CDR3 is CATSSRDRGTDTQYF. CDR3 sequence (DNA): TGTGCCACCAGCTCTCGGGACAGGGGGACAGATACGCAGTATTTT.

The rearrangement uses TRBV7-9 and TRBJ1-4, with 11 positions matching TRBD1. The germline gives CDR1 SEHNR, CDR2 FQNEAQ (reference sequence). V lost 5 bases and J lost 4; bases outside the gene matches: 9. The CDR3 sequence is 17 residues long. CDR3 nucleotides: TGTGCCAGCAGCGCCCGGACAGGGGGCTATAGTAATGAAAAACTGTTTTTT. Translating gives CASSARTGGYSNEKLFF.

In this sample, this clone turned up a few times. The CDR3 sequence: CASSSGDRGDIQYF. CDR3 bases: TGCGCCAGCAGCTCTGGGGACAGGGGCGACATTCAGTACTTC. The V gene is TRBV5-1, the J gene TRBJ2-4; 10 nucleotides line up with TRBD1. The V segment lost 3 bases and the J segment 8 bases; nucleotides outside the gene matches: 5. Per the germline V gene, CDR1 is SGHRS and CDR2 is YFSETQ. CDR3 length: 14 amino acids.

This clone has only a few counts. The chain has TRBV18 and TRBJ2-1; 8 positions agree with TRBD2. The CDR3 consists of 16 residues. Germline CDR1 reads KGHSH; CDR2 reads LQKENI. The trim removed 4 bases at V and 0 bases at J, leaving 5 bases unmatched. This chain's CDR3 is CASSLLAGGSYNEQFF. CDR3 nucleotides: TGTGCCAGCTCACTTTTGGCGGGAGGCTCCTACAATGAGCAGTTCTTC.

This clone has only a few counts. The chain has TRBV5-1 and TRBJ2-5, with a weak D call TRBD2 (6 bases). The J call may be incorrect, as the DNA end agrees better with TRBJ2-7. The CDR3 contains 13 residues. Germline assignment: CDR1 SGHRS and CDR2 YFSETQ. The CDR3 spells CASTRGGNSEQYF. DNA for the CDR3: TGCGCCAGCACCCGAGGAGGGAATAGCGAGCAGTACTTC.

The chain combines TRBV30 with TRBJ2-1; D is uncertain. Germline CDR1 and CDR2: GTSNPN and SVGIG (reference sequence). V dropped 8 bases and J dropped 0 bases, with 5 bases sitting between them. The CDR3 totals 11 residues. The CDR3 loop is CAARSYNEQFF. The CDR3 DNA reads TGTGCCGCACGCTCCTACAATGAGCAGTTCTTC.

Concerning this clone: Just one base apart from a much larger clone, this may be a read error. V usage is TRBV11-1 and J usage is TRBJ2-3; no clear D. V was cut by 5 bases and J by 0 bases, with 3 bases left in between. The CDR3 runs to 12 residues. The germline V gene has CDR1 SGHAT and CDR2 FQDESV (reference sequence). The CDR3 DNA reads as TGTGCCAGCAGCCCTAGCACAGATACGCAGTATTTT. Amino acids: CASSPSTDTQYF.

V and J are TRBV10-3 and TRBJ2-2, with D possibly matching TRBD1 (6 bases). This CDR3 has 16 residues. Trimming cost V 6 bases and J 0 bases, with 14 bases left between them. CDR1 ENHRY and CDR2 SYGVKD come from the germline V gene. DNA of the CDR3: TGTGCCATCAGAAACCGGGACACATCGAACACCGGGGAGCTGTTTTTT. This encodes CAIRNRDTSNTGELFF.

This chain joins TRBV6-5 and TRBJ2-4; 8 nucleotides agree with TRBD1. Looked up from germline, CDR1 is MNHEY and CDR2 is SVGAGI. The CDR3 sequence is 16 residues long. V was clipped by 2 bases and J by 1 base; unmatched bases: 4. The CDR3 coding sequence is TGTGCCAGCAGTTACATGCAGGGGGCTGCCAAAAACATTCAGTACTTC. Its protein is CASSYMQGAAKNIQYF.

The sample holds a few counts of this clone. The chain is built from TRBV7-2 and TRBJ2-6, with 11 bases matching TRBD2. Germline values: CDR1 SGHTA, CDR2 FQGNSA. The CDR3 sequence is 18 residues long. With 5 bases clipped from V and 0 bases from J, the junction kept 6 bases outside the gene matches. For the CDR3, the DNA is TGTGCCAGCAGCCGCGGACTAGCGGGTTACTCTGGGGCCAACGTCCTGACTTTC. Protein: CASSRGLAGYSGANVLTF.

This clone was recorded a few times. CDR3: CASSTRTSGRGIQQTQYF. CDR3 in DNA: TGTGCCAGTAGTACCCGGACTAGCGGGAGGGGAATCCAGCAGACCCAGTACTTC. The genes are TRBV19 and TRBJ2-5, with 15 bases identical to TRBD2. J lost 6 bases, V lost 4 bases, and 12 bases had no gene match. Germline V gene sequence: CDR1 LNHDA, CDR2 SQIVND (reference sequence). CDR3 length: 18 amino acids.

The rearrangement links TRBV2 to TRBJ2-1, with D perhaps being TRBD1 or TRBD2 (5 bases each). The V gene's germline CDR1 is SNHLY and CDR2 FYNNEI. CDR3 size: 15 residues. Trimming cost V 7 bases and J 8 bases, with 21 bases left between them. The CDR3 DNA reads as TGTGCCAGCAACCGGGGCACTCCTATCGAGGATGAGCAGTTCTTC. It codes for CASNRGTPIEDEQFF.

In this sample, this clone turned up a few times. The V gene is TRBV29-1, the J gene TRBJ2-3; TRBD1 is a possible D gene (6 bases). The germline gives CDR1 SQVTM, CDR2 ANQGSEA. This CDR3 is 13 amino acids long. Trimming shortened V by 3 bases and J by 1 base, and 8 bases separated the two germline ends. This chain's CDR3 is CSVDSGGTDTQYF. For the CDR3, the DNA is TGCAGCGTTGACTCAGGGGGCACAGATACGCAGTATTTT.

The chain links TRBV30 to TRBJ1-1; maybe TRBD1 (5 bases). The CDR3 consists of 14 residues. The V gene lost 2 bases and the J gene lost 4 bases, with 14 bases spanning the gap. The germline CDR1 and CDR2 sequences are GTSNPN and SVGIG (reference sequence). CDR3 DNA sequence: TGTGCCTGGAGTATGAAGGGGACTGGCACTGAAGCTTTCTTT. Translation gives CAWSMKGTGTEAFF.

This clone was observed a few times. V is TRBV28 and J is TRBJ2-7, with D maybe TRBD2 (6 bases). The germline V gene encodes CDR1 MDHEN and CDR2 SYDVKM. The CDR3 extends over 15 amino acids. V was trimmed by 5 bases and J by 2 bases, leaving 16 bases between them. The CDR3 DNA follows: TGTGCCAGCAGTCCCTTGAGCGGGTTTACCTACGAGCAGTACTTC. As protein: CASSPLSGFTYEQYF.

This clone has only a few counts. The chain couples TRBV7-6 to TRBJ1-1, with 9 bases fitting TRBD1. The CDR3 contains 17 residues. The V gene's germline CDR1 is SGHVS and CDR2 FNYEAQ. After removal of 1 base from V and 7 bases from J, the junction contained 13 bases not matched to a gene. The CDR3 loop is CASSLVLVGQGEDEAFF. The CDR3 DNA follows: TGTGCCAGCAGCTTAGTACTAGTGGGACAGGGTGAGGATGAAGCTTTCTTT.